Here is one T cell receptor beta chain with its context. Its target is not known. This record belongs to a study of T cells in narcolepsy. Study-level information: Donors had narcolepsy type 1 or type 2, or were healthy controls. Overall study findings and caveats: HCRT-specific and TRIB2-specific autoreactive clonotypes appeared among same-patient CSF and blood CD4+ clonotypes. Healthy controls reportedly lacked the autoreactive clonotypes serially found in patients' blood.

TCRdb's table, derived via immunoSEQ multiplex PCR, lists solely in-frame clones and lacks some. The sample shows some 23,000 clones, about 83% of them seen only once. The receptor comes from a human donor with narcolepsy. Source material: CD45RA- memory CD4+ T cells from PBMCs.

The CDR3 DNA reads TGCAGCGGGCAACAGGGGCCCTCGAACACCGGGGAGCTGTTTTTT. Its protein is CSGQQGPSNTGELFF. V and J are TRBV29-1 and TRBJ2-2; the match to TRBD1 covers 7 bases. Germline CDR1 SQVTM, CDR2 ANQGSEA. The CDR3 extends over 15 amino acids. V lost 7 bases and J lost 0; bases outside the gene matches: 8.